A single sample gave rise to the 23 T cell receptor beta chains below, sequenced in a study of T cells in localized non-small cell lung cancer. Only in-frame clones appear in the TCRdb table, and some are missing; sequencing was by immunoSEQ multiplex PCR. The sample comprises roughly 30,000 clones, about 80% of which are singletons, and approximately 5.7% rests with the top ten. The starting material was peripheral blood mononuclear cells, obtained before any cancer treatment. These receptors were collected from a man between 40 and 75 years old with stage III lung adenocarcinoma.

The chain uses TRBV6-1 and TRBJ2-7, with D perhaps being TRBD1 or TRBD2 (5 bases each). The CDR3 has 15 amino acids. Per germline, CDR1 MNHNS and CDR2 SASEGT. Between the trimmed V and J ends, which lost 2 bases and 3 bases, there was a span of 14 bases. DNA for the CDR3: TGTGCCAGCAGTGAATGGGCGAGGGGCAGCTACGAGCAGTACGTC. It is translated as CASSEWARGSYEQYV.

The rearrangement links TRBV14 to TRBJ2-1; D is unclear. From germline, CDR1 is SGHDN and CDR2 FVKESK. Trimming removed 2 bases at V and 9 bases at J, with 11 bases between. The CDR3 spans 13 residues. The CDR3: CASSQPLLGEQFF. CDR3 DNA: TGTGCCAGCAGCCAACCCCTTCTGGGTGAGCAGTTCTTC.

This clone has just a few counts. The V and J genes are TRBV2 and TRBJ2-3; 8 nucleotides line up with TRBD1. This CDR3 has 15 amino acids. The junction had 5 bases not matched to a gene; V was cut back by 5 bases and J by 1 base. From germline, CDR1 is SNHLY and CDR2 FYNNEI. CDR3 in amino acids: CASSRDRPRTDTQYF. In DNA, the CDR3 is TGTGCCAGCAGTCGGGACAGGCCACGCACAGATACGCAGTATTTT.

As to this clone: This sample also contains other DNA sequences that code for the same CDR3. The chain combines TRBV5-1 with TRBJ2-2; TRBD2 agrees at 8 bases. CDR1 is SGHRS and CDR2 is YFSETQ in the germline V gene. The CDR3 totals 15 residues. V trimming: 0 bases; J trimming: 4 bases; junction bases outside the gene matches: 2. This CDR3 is CASSLGSGATGELFF. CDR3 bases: TGCGCCAGCAGCTTGGGTAGCGGGGCCACCGGGGAGCTGTTTTTT.

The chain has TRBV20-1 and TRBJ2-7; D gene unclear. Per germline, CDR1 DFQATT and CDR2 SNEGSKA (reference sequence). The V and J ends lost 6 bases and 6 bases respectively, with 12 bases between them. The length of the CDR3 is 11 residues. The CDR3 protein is CSADTVGEQYV. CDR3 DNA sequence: TGCAGTGCAGACACCGTCGGCGAGCAGTACGTC.

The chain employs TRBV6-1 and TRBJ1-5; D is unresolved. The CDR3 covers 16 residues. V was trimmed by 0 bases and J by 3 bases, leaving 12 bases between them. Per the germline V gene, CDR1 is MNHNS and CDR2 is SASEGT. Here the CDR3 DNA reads TGTGCCAGCAGTGAAGCCAACAAGGGTGCCAATCAGCCCCAGCATTTT. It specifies CASSEANKGANQPQHF.

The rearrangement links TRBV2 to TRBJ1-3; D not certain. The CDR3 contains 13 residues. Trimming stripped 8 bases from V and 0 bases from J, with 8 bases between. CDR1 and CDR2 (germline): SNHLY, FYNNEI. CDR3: CASRAGSGNTIYF. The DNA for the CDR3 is TGTGCCAGCCGTGCGGGCTCTGGAAACACCATATATTTT.

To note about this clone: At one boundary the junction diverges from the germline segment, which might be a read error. CDR3 region: CASSLSGGVSSHNEQFF. In DNA, the CDR3 is TGTGCCAGCAGCTTGAGCGGGGGGGTCAGCTCCCACAATGAGCAGTTCTTC. The V gene is TRBV5-6, the J gene TRBJ2-1; 10 nucleotides align to TRBD2. The CDR3 runs 17 residues. CDR1 is SGHDT and CDR2 is YYEEEE in the germline V gene.

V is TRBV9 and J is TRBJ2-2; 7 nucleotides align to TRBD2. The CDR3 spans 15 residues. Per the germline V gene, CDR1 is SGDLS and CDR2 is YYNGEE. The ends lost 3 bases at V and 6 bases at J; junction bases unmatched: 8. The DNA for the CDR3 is TGTGCCAGCAGCGGCTTCGGGACTAATGCCGGGGAGCTGTTTTTT. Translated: CASSGFGTNAGELFF.

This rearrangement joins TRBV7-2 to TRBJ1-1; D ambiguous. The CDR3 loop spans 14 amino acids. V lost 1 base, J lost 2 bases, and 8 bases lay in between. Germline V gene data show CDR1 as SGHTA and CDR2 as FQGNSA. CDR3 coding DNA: TGTGCCAGCAGCTTAGGTGCGTCAAACACTGAAGCTTTCTTT. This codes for CASSLGASNTEAFF.

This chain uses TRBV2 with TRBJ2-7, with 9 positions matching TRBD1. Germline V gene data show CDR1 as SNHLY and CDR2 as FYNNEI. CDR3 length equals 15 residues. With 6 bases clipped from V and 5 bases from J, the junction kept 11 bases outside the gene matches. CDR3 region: CASSRRTGDWNEQYF. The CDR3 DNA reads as TGTGCCAGCAGCCGGCGGACAGGGGATTGGAACGAGCAGTACTTC.

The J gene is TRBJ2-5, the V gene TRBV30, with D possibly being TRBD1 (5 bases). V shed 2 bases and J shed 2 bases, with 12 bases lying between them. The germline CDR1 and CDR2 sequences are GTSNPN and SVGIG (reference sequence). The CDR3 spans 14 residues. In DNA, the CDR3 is TGTGCCTGGAGTCAGGGAAAATTTCAAGAGACCCAGTACTTC. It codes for CAWSQGKFQETQYF.

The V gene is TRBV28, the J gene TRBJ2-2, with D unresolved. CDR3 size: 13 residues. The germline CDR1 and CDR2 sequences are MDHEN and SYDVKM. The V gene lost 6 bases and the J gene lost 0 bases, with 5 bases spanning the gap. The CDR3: CASRPANTGELFF. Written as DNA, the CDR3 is TGTGCCAGCAGGCCAGCGAACACCGGGGAGCTGTTTTTT.

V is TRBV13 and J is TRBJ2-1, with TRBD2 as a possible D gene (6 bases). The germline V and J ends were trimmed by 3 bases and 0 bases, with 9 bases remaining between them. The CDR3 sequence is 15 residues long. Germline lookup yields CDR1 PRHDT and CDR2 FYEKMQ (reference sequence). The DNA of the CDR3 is TGTGCCAGCAGCTTCACGGGGGTCTCCTACAATGAGCAGTTCTTC. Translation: CASSFTGVSYNEQFF.

As DNA, the CDR3 is TGCAGCGTCCGAGGGCCGGGGTCCTACAATGAGCAGTTCTTC. Translation: CSVRGPGSYNEQFF. The V and J genes are TRBV29-1 and TRBJ2-1; D may be TRBD2 (5 bases). Germline CDR1 reads SQVTM; CDR2 reads ANQGSEA. V lost 6 bases, J lost 1 base, and 13 bases lay in between. The CDR3 is made up of 14 amino acids.

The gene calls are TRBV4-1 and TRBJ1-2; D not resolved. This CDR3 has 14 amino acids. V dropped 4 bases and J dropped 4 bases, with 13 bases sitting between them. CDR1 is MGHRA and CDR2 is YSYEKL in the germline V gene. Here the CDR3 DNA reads TGCGCCAGCAGCCTTAGGGAGTTGGGCTATGGCTACACCTTC. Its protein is CASSLRELGYGYTF.

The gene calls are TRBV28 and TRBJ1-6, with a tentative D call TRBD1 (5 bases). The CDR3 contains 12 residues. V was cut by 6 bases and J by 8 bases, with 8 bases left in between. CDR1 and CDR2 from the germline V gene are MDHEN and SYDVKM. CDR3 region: CASRQEDSPLHF. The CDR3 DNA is TGTGCCAGCAGACAGGAGGATTCACCCCTCCACTTT. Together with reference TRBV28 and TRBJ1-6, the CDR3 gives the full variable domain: DVKVTQSSRYLVKRTGEKVFLECVQDMDHENMFWYRQDPGLGLRLIYFSYDVKMKEKGDIPEGYSVSREKKERFSLILESASTNQTSMYLCASRQEDSPLHFGNGTRLTVT.

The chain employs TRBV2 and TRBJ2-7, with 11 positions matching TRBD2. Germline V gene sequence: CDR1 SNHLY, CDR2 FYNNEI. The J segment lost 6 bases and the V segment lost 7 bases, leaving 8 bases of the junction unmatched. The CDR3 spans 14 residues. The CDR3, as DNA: TGTGCCAGCACTCGTGCCCTAGCGGGAGGCGAGCAGTACTTC. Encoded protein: CASTRALAGGEQYF.

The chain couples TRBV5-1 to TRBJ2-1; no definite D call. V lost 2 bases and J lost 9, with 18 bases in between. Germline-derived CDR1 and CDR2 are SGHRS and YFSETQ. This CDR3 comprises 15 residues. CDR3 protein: CASSLRADESGEQFF. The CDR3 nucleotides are TGCGCCAGCAGCTTAAGAGCTGATGAATCGGGTGAGCAGTTCTTC.

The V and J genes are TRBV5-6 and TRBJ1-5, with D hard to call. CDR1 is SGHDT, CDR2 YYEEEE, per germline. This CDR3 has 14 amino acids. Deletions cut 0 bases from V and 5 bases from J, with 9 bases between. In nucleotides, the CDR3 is TGTGCCAGCAGCTTGGGGATTCTACATCAGCCCCAGCATTTT. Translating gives CASSLGILHQPQHF.

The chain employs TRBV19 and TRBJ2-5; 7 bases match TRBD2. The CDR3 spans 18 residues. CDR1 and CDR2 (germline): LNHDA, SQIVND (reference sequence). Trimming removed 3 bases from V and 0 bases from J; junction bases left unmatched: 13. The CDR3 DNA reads TGTGCCAGTAGTATTGGGATACTAGCCGGGACTAACCAAGAGACCCAGTACTTC. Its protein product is CASSIGILAGTNQETQYF. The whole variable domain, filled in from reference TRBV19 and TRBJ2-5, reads DGGITQSPKYLFRKEGQNVTLSCEQNLNHDAMYWYRQDPGQGLRLIYYSQIVNDFQKGDIAEGYSVSREKKESFPLTVTSAQKNPTAFYLCASSIGILAGTNQETQYFGPGTRLLVL.

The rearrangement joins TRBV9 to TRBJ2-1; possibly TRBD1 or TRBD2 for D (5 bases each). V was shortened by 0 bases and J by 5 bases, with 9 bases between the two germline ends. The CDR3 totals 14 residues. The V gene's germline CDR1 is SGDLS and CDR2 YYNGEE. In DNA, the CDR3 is TGTGCCAGCAGCGTAGATGGGACCAACAATGAGCAGTTCTTC. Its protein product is CASSVDGTNNEQFF.

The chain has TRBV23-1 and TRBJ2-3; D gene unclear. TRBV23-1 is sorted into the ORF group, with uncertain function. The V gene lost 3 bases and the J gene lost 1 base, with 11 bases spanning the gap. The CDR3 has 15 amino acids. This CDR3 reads CASSQGSSGTDTQYF. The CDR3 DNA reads TGCGCCAGCAGTCAGGGCTCCTCAGGCACAGATACGCAGTATTTT.